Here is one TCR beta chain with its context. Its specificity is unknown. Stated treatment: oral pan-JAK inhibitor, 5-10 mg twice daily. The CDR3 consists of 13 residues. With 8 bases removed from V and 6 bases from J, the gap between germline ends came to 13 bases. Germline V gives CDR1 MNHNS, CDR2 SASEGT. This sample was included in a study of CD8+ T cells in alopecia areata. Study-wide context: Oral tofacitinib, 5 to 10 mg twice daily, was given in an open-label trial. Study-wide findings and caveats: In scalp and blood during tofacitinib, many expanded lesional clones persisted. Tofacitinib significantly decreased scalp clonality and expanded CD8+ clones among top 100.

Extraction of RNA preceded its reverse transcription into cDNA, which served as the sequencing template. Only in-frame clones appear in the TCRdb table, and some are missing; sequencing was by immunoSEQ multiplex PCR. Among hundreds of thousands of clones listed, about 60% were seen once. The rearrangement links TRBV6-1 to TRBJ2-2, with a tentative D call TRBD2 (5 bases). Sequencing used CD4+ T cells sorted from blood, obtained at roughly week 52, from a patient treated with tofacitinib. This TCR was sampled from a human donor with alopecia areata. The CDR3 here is CASRLHSAGELFF. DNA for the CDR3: TGTGCCAGCCGTCTTCATAGCGCCGGGGAGCTGTTTTTT.